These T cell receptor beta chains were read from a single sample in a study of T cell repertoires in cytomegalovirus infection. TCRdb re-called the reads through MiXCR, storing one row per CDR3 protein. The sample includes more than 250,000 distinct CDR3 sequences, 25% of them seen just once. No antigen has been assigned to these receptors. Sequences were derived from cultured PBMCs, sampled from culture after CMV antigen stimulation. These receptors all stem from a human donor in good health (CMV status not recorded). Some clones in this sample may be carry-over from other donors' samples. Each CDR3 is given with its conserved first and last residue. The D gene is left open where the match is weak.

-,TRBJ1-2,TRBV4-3,CASSQEGRSNYGYTF
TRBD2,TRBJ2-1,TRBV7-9,CASSSTGTSGRADGNEQFF
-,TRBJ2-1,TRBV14,CASSQAGGWSDEQFF
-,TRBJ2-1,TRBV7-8,CASSFSRLRSYNEQFF
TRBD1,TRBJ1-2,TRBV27,CASSRDRGFNGYTF
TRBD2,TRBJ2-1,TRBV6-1,CASSRGLAGEVNEQFF
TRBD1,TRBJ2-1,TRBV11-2,CASSPLTTGFSPRNEQFF
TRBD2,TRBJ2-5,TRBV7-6,CASSLSGRTETQYF
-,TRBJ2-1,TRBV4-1,CASSQDPVERTYNEQFF
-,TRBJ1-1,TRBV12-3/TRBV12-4,CASSFTWQAGAFF
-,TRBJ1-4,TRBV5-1,CASSLDYMGEKLFF
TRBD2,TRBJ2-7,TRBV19,CASSTTSGSGYEQYF
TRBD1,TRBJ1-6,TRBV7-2,CASSSRQGERSPLHF
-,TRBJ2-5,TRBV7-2,CASSQGMWAFQETQYF
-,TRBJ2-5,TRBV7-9,CASSFVREIGETQYF
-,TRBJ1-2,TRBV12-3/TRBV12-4,CASRGGGPGYTF
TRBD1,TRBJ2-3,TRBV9,CASSVATGVTDTQYF
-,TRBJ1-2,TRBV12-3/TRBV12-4,CASSRGGDYGYTF
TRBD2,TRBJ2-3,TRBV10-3,CAIRTSGRSTDTQYF
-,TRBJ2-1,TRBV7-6,CASSLEAGQANNEQFF